The present T cell receptor (beta chain) was sequenced within a study of OX40 agonist ivuxolimab in advanced cancers. Libraries were prepared by immunoSEQ multiplex PCR; TCRdb keeps only in-frame clonotypes and omits some of them. Of some 60,000 clones in the sample, 80% to 95% were seen once. After removal of 1 base from V and 8 bases from J, the junction contained 7 bases not matched to a gene. From germline, CDR1 is WSHSY and CDR2 SAAADI. This CDR3 is 15 amino acids long. The sample here was CD4+ or CD8+ T cells sorted from blood, taken in a trial of the OX40 agonist ivuxolimab. The TCR sequence derives from an adult with an advanced solid tumor such as melanoma, head and neck, liver or kidney cancer. V is TRBV10-2 and J is TRBJ2-1; 8 positions agree with TRBD2. This chain's CDR3 is CASSELTGGRDEQFF. Here the CDR3 DNA reads TGCGCCAGCAGTGAGTTAACGGGAGGGAGAGATGAGCAGTTCTTC.